Listed here is a single T cell receptor beta chain. The target of this receptor is not known. No much larger clone is present one base from it, and per-base qualities are unavailable. Based on the germline V gene, the CDR1 and CDR2 sequences are SGHRS and YFSETQ. V sheds 1 base and J sheds 6 bases, leaving 13 bases between their ends. The CDR3 goes from the cysteine to the phenylalanine over 15 residues. Just the 45-base CDR3 DNA is kept, in frame starting at base 1. In total, over 600 healthy bone marrow donors made up the cohort. At the time of sampling, every cohort member was nominally healthy, though immune exposures that went unrecorded were likely present. The donor was CMV seronegative and belonged to the group of 352 seronegative cohort members. Each donor provided a peripheral blood sample, and peripheral blood mononuclear cells were used for TCR beta sequencing. The Qiagen DNeasy Blood Extraction Kit was used to extract genomic DNA from the blood cell samples.

Library prep was done by the immunoSEQ multiplex PCR assay. A mixture of 60 forward primers for TCR Vbeta segments and 13 reverse primers for TCR Jbeta segments was used in the multiplex PCR. The CDR3 region of rearranged TCR beta genes was amplified from genomic DNA by a multiplex PCR assay. The Illumina HiSeq System was used to sequence the amplified TCR beta libraries as 87-base-pair reads. As for the authors' bioinformatics: A later analysis tallied 75 million to 85 million unique TCR beta chains across the approximately 670 repertoires, and roughly 11 million of those chains were shared by two or more donors. A nearest-neighbor algorithm error-corrected the raw reads and collapsed the reads into unique sequences, merging closely related sequences to remove PCR and sequencing errors. CDR3 sequences were aligned to IMGT reference sequences to assign V, D and J gene segments. For a sequence to be retained, at least a six-nucleotide match to both a V gene segment and a J gene segment was required. A rearrangement was called productive if the CDR3 had no stop codons and remained in frame with V and J, and every other rearrangement was called non-productive. CDR3 was defined by IMGT convention, running from the second conserved V-encoded cysteine to the conserved J-encoded phenylalanine. In an earlier analysis of roughly 580 of the donors, sequences lacking an unambiguous match to a single V gene segment were excluded. In an earlier analysis of approximately 550 of the donors, V segments were called functional above 56.7% productive rearrangements and were called segregating when the between-donor standard deviation exceeded 5%. A statistical classification framework was developed to diagnose cytomegalovirus status using the catalog of TCR beta chain sequences. In a later analysis, V and J genes were assigned by comparing TCR nucleotide sequences against IMGT/GENE-DB human TR gene sequences. In a later analysis, CDR3 sequences and most-parsimonious VDJ recombination scenarios were assigned using the TCRdist pipeline. In a later analysis, each TCR beta chain was defined by its CDR3 amino acid sequence together with its V-gene family, and reads lacking a unique V-gene family were excluded. As a way to deal with suspected cross-contamination and a sequencing artifact, a later analysis dropped 450 to 600 nucleotide sequences that were highly shared and had low generation probability. For each public chain, a later analysis derived a clonal expansion index from normalized ranks of inferred template counts within each repertoire. In a later analysis, generation probabilities were computed using a VDJ recombination model fitted to out-of-frame rearrangements, and the results were checked against IGoR. In a later analysis, hypergeometric tests were used to score TCR-TCR, TCR-HLA and TCR-CMV co-occurrence, with a repertoire-size bias correction applied to TCR pairs. False discovery rates were estimated in a later analysis by permuting HLA or CMV assignments 20 times. In a later analysis, co-occurring TCRs were grouped using DBSCAN, and TCRdist sequence similarity was added for clustering within HLA-allele-positive subsets. For co-occurrence clustering, repertoires with fewer than 30,000 or more than 120,000 public chains were excluded, along with roughly 5 repertoires with anomalous nucleotide sharing. This immuneACCESS table, as held by TCRdb, lists in-frame sequences with V and J called but not all clones. Of the missing ones, under half trace to an unresolved V gene in checked studies; the others have no known cause. Clone size and the V and J calls come from that table; the DNA yielded D and trimming. Present in this sample are 150,000 to 200,000 clones, less than 80% of which were seen just once. About 1.5% of the sample comes from the top ten.

The data were obtained in a study of cytomegalovirus exposure and HLA in healthy donors listed by TCRdb under 2017. Regarding the study in general: In an earlier analysis of around 540 of the donors, 276 Gb of sequence data and 120 million or so unique TCR beta sequences from roughly 200 million T cells were reported. Of the approximately 370 genotyped donors, approximately 80% were placed in the genetic ancestry cluster associated with self-reported Caucasian donors. HLA typing included class I and class II loci at four-digit resolution. In a later analysis, previously published TCR beta repertoires from 670 or so donors were re-analyzed and high-resolution HLA genotyping was added so that TCR occurrence patterns could be studied. An earlier analysis of about 600 of the donors used high-throughput TCR beta sequencing to judge whether each TCR beta V gene segment behaved as functional or pseudogenic. Roughly 300 gigabases of sequencing data and approximately 92 million unique TCR sequences made up an early release that covered approximately 700 HLA-typed donors. The aim of the study was to test whether cataloging public T cell receptors could identify signatures of past pathogen exposure. A later genetic analysis used genome-wide SNP genotypes for about three fifths of the roughly 700 donors, treating that subset as a discovery cohort. Typing coverage varied by locus: about 629-640 donors for A, B, C, DRB1 and DQB1; some 520 for DQA1; about 570 for DPA1; 450 to 480 for DPB1. Because of strong linkage in the cohort, a few DR-DQ haplotypes were treated as single units for association and clustering. The later analysis used no new phenotypic data to find candidate immune exposures, relying instead on TCR beta sequences and their occurrence across donors. Across roughly 420 genotyped donors of the cohort, an average of approximately 220,000 unique TCR beta nucleotide sequences per donor were sequenced, and around 19% of those sequences were non-productive. To predict cytomegalovirus infection status, the study brought together high-throughput TCR immunosequencing, statistical association of individual TCRs with disease status, and machine learning. Using immunosequencing, the study profiled T cell repertoires from around 680 subjects and related those repertoires to cytomegalovirus serostatus. Donor age, sex, ethnicity and CMV serostatus were compiled alongside the repertoire data. All discovery cohort repertoires had been generated using a single sequencing platform. Along with the approximately 700-subject first cohort, a separate validation cohort of over a hundred different subjects was used.

Overall results and qualifications from the work: A later analysis found that TCR association rates varied across HLA loci, with DRB1 alleles showing the most associated TCRs and HLA-C alleles the fewest. Cytomegalovirus status was reported to be diagnosed by the classifier with high specificity and sensitivity in both the original and validation cohorts. According to a later analysis, parvovirus B19, influenza, CMV and Epstein-Barr virus appeared linked to several top co-occurrence clusters. It was suggested by the authors that the approach could potentially be generalized to other disease states and immunological phenotypes. A further reported finding was that TCR beta sequences accurately predicted the HLA-A and HLA-B alleles for most subjects in the first cohort. Linkage disequilibrium might explain the correlated functional status among segregating V segments, but an unknown experimental factor could not be ruled out. A later genetic analysis reported fewer N-insertions in productive TCRs among donors in an Asian-associated ancestry cluster than the roughly 700-donor mean. In an earlier analysis of 587 of the donors, most TCR beta V segments were observed in productive rearrangements about 87% or about 30% of the time, broadly matching IMGT annotations. In the study, 150 to 200 TCR beta chains were listed as associated with cytomegalovirus. A later analysis associated about 17,000 TCR beta sequences with specific HLA alleles at a false discovery rate of 0.05. Only TCR beta chains were sequenced in this cohort, and the absence of alpha or paired-chain data limited detectable features. Roughly uniform sequencing depth across donors was assumed in presence/absence analyses, although this assumption may not hold. A cluster of highly shared sequence variants was judged likely to be a technical artifact of the sequencing pipeline. The earlier analysis of almost 600 of the donors excluded approximately 17 rarely observed V segments, including chromosome 9 orphons, because counts were too low. When HLA alleles, especially DR and DQ, strongly co-occurred, TCR associations were difficult to assign to individual alleles. V-gene and J-gene trimming of TCR beta chains was associated with a missense DCLRE1C variant in a later genetic analysis, and the association was replicated in an independent cohort. In a later analysis, most CMV-associated TCR beta chains were found to appear HLA-restricted, with HLA associations seemingly driven largely by CMV exposure. Across donors, most TCR sequences were observed very rarely, whereas some public TCRs were present in many individuals. A later analysis found that HLA-associated TCR beta chains were more clonally expanded and had lower generation probabilities than equally common non-associated chains. Immune exposure information for the cohort was limited to CMV serostatus. Because HLA typing was unavailable for some donors at each locus, only the typed subset was used in association tests. The 87-base-pair reads could not distinguish some IMGT-functional V segments, including TRBV6-2 and TRBV6-3, so those segments were excluded. A few of the identified cytomegalovirus-associated TCR beta chains were confirmed in vitro to be specific for cytomegalovirus antigens.

The TCR was taken from a man younger than 30 in good health and CMV-seronegative. Sequencing was done on a sample of PBMCs. The chain couples TRBV5-1 to TRBJ2-2; the D gene remains uncertain. The CDR3 region has the sequence CASSLSVLGSGELFF. The sequence in DNA is TGCGCCAGCAGCTTGAGCGTATTAGGCTCCGGGGAGCTGTTTTTT.